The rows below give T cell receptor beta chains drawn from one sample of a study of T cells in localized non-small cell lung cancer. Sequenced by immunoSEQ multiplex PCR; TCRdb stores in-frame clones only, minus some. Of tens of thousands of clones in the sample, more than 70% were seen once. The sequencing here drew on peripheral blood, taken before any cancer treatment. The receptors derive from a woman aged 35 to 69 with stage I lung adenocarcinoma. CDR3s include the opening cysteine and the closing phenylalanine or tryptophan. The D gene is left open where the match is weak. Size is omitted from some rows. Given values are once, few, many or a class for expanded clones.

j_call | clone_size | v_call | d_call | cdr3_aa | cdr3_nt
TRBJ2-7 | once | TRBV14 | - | CASSQGGPYEQYF | TGTGCCAGCAGCCAAGGCGGGCCCTACGAGCAGTACTTC
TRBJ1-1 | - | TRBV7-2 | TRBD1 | CASSLRQGEGQAFF | TGTGCCAGCAGCTTGCGACAGGGGGAAGGACAAGCTTTCTTT
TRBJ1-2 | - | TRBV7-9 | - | CASSLERGSGYTF | TGTGCCAGCAGCTTAGAGAGGGGGTCAGGCTACACCTTC
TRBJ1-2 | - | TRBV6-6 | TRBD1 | CASSTGGSGYGYTF | TGTGCCAGCAGTACAGGGGGCTCGGGCTATGGCTACACCTTC
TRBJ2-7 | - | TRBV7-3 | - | CASRPAPGSYEQYF | TGTGCCAGCCGCCCGGCGCCAGGGAGCTACGAGCAGTACTTC
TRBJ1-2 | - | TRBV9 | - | CASSASTGTQLYYGYTF | TGTGCCAGCAGCGCATCTACCGGGACCCAACTCTACTATGGCTACACCTTC
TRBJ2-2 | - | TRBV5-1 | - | CASSLVVSAYRSNTGELFF | TGCGCCAGCAGCTTGGTAGTCAGTGCATACCGGAGTAACACCGGGGAGCTGTTTTTT
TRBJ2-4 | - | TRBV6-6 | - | CASTHQEVAKNIQYF | TGTGCCAGCACCCATCAAGAGGTAGCCAAAAACATTCAGTACTTC
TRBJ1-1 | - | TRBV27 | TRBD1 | CASTSWGQGANRNTEAFF | TGTGCCAGCACTTCGTGGGGACAGGGGGCTAATAGGAACACTGAAGCTTTCTTT
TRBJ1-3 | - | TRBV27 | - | CASSFNRLSSGNTIYF | TGTGCCAGCAGTTTCAACAGGTTATCATCTGGAAACACCATATATTTT
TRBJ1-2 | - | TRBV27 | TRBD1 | CASSLRDRFGYGYTF | TGTGCCAGCAGTTTAAGGGACAGGTTCGGCTATGGCTACACCTTC
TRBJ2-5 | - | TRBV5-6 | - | CASSLAGRTTQYF | TGTGCCAGCAGCTTAGCCGGTAGGACGACCCAGTACTTC
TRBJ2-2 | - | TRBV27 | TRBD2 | CASSDPGGPITTNTGELFF | TGTGCCAGCAGCGACCCGGGGGGGCCCATTACAACGAACACCGGGGAGCTGTTTTTT
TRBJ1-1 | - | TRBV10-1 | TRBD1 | CASTYRGRFTEAFF | TGCGCCAGCACGTACAGGGGGCGGTTCACTGAAGCTTTCTTT
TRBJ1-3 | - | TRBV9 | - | CASSASGAGNTIYF | TGTGCCAGCAGCGCGTCAGGGGCAGGAAACACCATATATTTT
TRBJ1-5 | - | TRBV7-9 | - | CASSGRDTASNQPQHF | TGTGCCAGCAGCGGACGAGATACAGCTAGCAATCAGCCCCAGCATTTT
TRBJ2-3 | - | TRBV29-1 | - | CSVERDRDTQYF | TGCAGCGTTGAACGGGATAGGGATACGCAGTATTTT
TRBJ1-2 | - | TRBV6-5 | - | CASVRTTGQGGYTF | TGTGCCAGCGTCAGAACGACGGGGCAGGGGGGCTACACCTTC
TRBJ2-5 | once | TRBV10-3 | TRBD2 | CAIGTSGGRETQYF | TGTGCCATTGGGACTAGCGGGGGCCGGGAGACCCAGTACTTC
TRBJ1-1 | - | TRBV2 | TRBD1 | CASNQLTGGSEAFF | TGTGCCAGCAATCAACTGACAGGGGGCTCTGAAGCTTTCTTT
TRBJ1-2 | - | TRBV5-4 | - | CASVRGDGYTF | TGTGCCAGCGTTCGGGGCGATGGCTACACCTTC
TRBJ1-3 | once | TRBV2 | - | CASSDGGAGNTIYF | TGTGCCAGCAGTGACGGAGGGGCTGGAAACACCATATATTTT
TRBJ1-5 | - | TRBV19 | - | CASSGFDGNQPQHF | TGTGCCAGTAGCGGGTTTGATGGCAATCAGCCCCAGCATTTT